Sequencing of this T cell receptor beta chain was carried out in a study of control samples from healthy donors and cancer patients. This clone is a singleton in its sample. The germline CDR1 and CDR2 sequences are SQVTM and ANQGSEA. The J segment lost 4 bases and the V segment lost 4 bases, leaving 7 bases of the junction unmatched. The CDR3 is 14 amino acids. The assay was immunoSEQ multiplex PCR, and TCRdb's table has in-frame clones only and misses some. The sample contains some 79,000 clones, roughly 84% of which appear only once. The source is a woman aged 50 to 65 in good health. Input material: blood. V usage is TRBV29-1 and J usage is TRBJ1-2; 9 nucleotides agree with TRBD1. As DNA, the CDR3 is TGCAGCGTTGCTCCCACAGGGGGCGGCTATGGCTACACCTTC. Protein: CSVAPTGGGYGYTF.